This entry concerns a single TCR beta chain. Its antigen is currently unknown. This CDR3 has 16 amino acids. Germline CDR1 is SGHNT and CDR2 is YENEEA. V gave up 5 bases and J gave up 0 bases; unmatched junction bases: 6. TCRdb's copy holds only in-frame clones and misses some; the assay was immunoSEQ multiplex PCR. This table has roughly 80,000 clones, roughly 93% appearing once. The data originate from a study of human versus mouse CDR3 diversity and MHC coevolution. The study, taken as a whole, reports: On average, humans showed more CDR3 deletions and insertions than mice. Most of the three human donors had the lowest clonal inequality.

The sequencing input was naive CD4+ T cells from blood. Subset denoted: CD45RO-negative CD62L-positive naive CD4 T cells. The chain couples TRBV11-3 to TRBJ2-2; 7 nucleotides line up with TRBD1. The source is a person aged 25 to 75 in good health. In DNA form, the CDR3 reads TGTGCCAGCAGCCCAGCAGGGACAGCGAACACCGGGGAGCTGTTTTTT. It codes for CASSPAGTANTGELFF.